This paragraph reports one T cell receptor (beta chain). These data originate in a study of blood T cell repertoires in COVID-19. The CDR3 runs to 16 residues. Germline CDR1 reads LGHNA; CDR2 reads YNFKEQ. The trim removed 4 bases at V and 2 bases at J, leaving 8 bases unmatched. Clones were read by immunoSEQ multiplex PCR, and TCRdb kept only the in-frame ones, dropping some. The table records tens of thousands of clones, more than 75% of them present only once. The source of this sequence is a human donor in a cohort sampled during active COVID-19. What was sequenced was peripheral blood. J is TRBJ1-1 and V is TRBV4-2, with TRBD1 identical over 9 bases. CDR3: CASSRSGQGLNTEAFF. CDR3 coding DNA: TGTGCCAGCAGCCGTTCGGGACAGGGTTTAAACACTGAAGCTTTCTTT.